The rows below give T cell receptor beta chains drawn from one sample of a study of Ad26.COV2.S vaccination and SARS-CoV-2 variants. Sequenced by immunoSEQ multiplex PCR; TCRdb stores in-frame clones only, minus some. The sample has approximately 410,000 clones; over 80% are singletons. This material consisted of peripheral blood, taken in a trial of Ad26.COV2.S vaccine versus placebo. Receptor source: a person aged 18-65 years who received the Ad26.COV2.S COVID-19 vaccine or a placebo. The CDR3 runs from the conserved cysteine through the conserved F or W. Each record gives: D gene, clone size, J gene, V gene, CDR3 protein, CDR3 DNA. D genes are given only for firm matches. Size values are once, few and many counts, or a class for expanded clones, and some rows have none.

TRBD2	-	TRBJ2-2	TRBV5-1	CASSLANASGGPNTGELFF	TGCGCCAGCAGCTTGGCCAACGCCTCGGGGGGACCGAACACCGGGGAGCTGTTTTTT
-	-	TRBJ2-1	TRBV5-1	CASSLGSYNEQFF	TGCGCCAGCAGCTTGGGCTCCTACAATGAGCAGTTCTTC
TRBD1	few	TRBJ1-1	TRBV19	CATTWAGGSHTEAFF	TGTGCCACCACATGGGCAGGGGGTAGTCACACTGAAGCTTTCTTT
-	once	TRBJ1-2	TRBV15	CATGGGWDYGYTF	TGTGCCACCGGGGGGGGCTGGGACTATGGCTACACCTTC
-	-	TRBJ2-7	TRBV7-2	CASSLGRPYEQYF	TGTGCCAGCAGCTTAGGCAGGCCCTACGAGCAGTACTTC
-	-	TRBJ1-5	TRBV10-3	CAISESDWDIQPQHF	TGTGCCATCAGTGAGTCGGATTGGGATATTCAGCCCCAGCATTTT
-	once	TRBJ2-7	TRBV28	CASSSTPFYEQYF	TGTGCCAGCAGCTCGACACCCTTCTACGAGCAGTACTTC
-	-	TRBJ1-4	TRBV7-9	CASSQGQTSNEKLFF	TGTGCCAGCAGCCAAGGACAGACCTCTAATGAAAAACTGTTTTTT
TRBD2	few	TRBJ2-1	TRBV7-9	CASSIAAGLAAGGNEQFF	TGTGCCAGCAGCATAGCCGCCGGACTAGCGGCGGGGGGCAATGAGCAGTTCTTC
-	-	TRBJ2-1	TRBV9	CASSVSKDYPYNEQFF	TGTGCCAGCAGCGTAAGTAAGGACTACCCCTACAATGAGCAGTTCTTC
TRBD1	-	TRBJ2-7	TRBV29-1	CSVAIGTGGVYEQYF	TGCAGCGTTGCCATAGGGACAGGGGGCGTCTACGAGCAGTACTTC
-	-	TRBJ1-6	TRBV19	CASSEWSSYNSPLHF	TGTGCCAGTAGTGAGTGGAGCTCCTATAATTCACCCCTCCACTTT
-	-	TRBJ1-2	TRBV5-1	CASSLDPGKNYGYTF	TGCGCCAGCAGCTTGGATCCAGGGAAGAACTATGGCTACACCTTC
TRBD1	-	TRBJ1-1	TRBV20-1	CSASKFTGERVGTEAFF	TGCAGTGCTAGTAAGTTCACAGGGGAGAGGGTTGGCACTGAAGCTTTCTTT
-	-	TRBJ1-5	TRBV19	CASSLNSNQPQHF	TGTGCCAGTAGTCTGAATAGCAATCAGCCCCAGCATTTT
TRBD1	-	TRBJ1-5	TRBV6-2/TRBV6-3	CASSNPGTGSQPQHF	TGTGCCAGCAGTAATCCGGGGACAGGTTCTCAGCCCCAGCATTTT
-	-	TRBJ1-2	TRBV6-1	CASSGSVLSANYGYTF	TGTGCCAGCAGTGGGTCAGTTTTGTCAGCTAACTATGGCTACACCTTC